This T cell receptor beta chain was captured in a study of technical replicates of blood from a few donors. Clones were sequenced by immunoSEQ multiplex PCR, and TCRdb holds only the in-frame ones, with some missing. In the table there are 55,000 to 75,000 clones, 93% of which are singletons. Germline V gives CDR1 SGDLS, CDR2 YYNGEE. The CDR3 has 13 amino acids. The V gene lost 4 bases and the J gene lost 5 bases, with 12 bases spanning the gap. The sequence was obtained from a human donor in good health. Some clones in this sample may be carry-over from other donors' samples. The specimen sequenced was PBMCs. The V call is TRBV9, the J call TRBJ2-5; possible D gene TRBD2, 6 bases. In DNA, the CDR3 is TGTGCCAGCAGCACCCCGGGAGCTGAGACCCAGTACTTC. This codes for CASSTPGAETQYF.